This note documents a single T cell receptor (beta chain) sequence. This clone showed up just a few times. Its antigen is unknown. One base away there is no much larger clone; base qualities are not given. V was cut back by 6 bases and J by 4 bases, leaving a gap of 7 bases between them. For CDR1 and CDR2, the germline V gene lists SGHDN and FVKESK. From its cysteine to its phenylalanine, the CDR3 spans 11 amino acids. Here the CDR3 DNA is all that survives: 33 bases in frame from base 1. One collaborating source in Seattle enrolled patients during active infection and followed them longitudinally through the course of disease. Each collaborating institution followed its own protocols to collect whole blood in K2EDTA tubes. For TCRbeta analysis, collaborator samples were shipped as frozen whole blood, as isolated PBMCs, or as DNA extracted from either sample type. The data stem from a study of blood T cell repertoires in COVID-19 (dated by TCRdb to the early 2020s). For the study in its entirety: Samples from collaborators originated in the United States, Italy and Spain and spanned both the acute and convalescent phases of COVID-19. The prospective study material was composed of cDNA or gDNA derived from T cells, B-cell-depleted T cells, or PBMCs. The dataset comprised deeply sampled blood TCRbeta repertoires from subjects exposed to, actively infected with, or recovered from COVID-19. The repertoires were released in a freely available public database intended as a resource for research on the immune response to SARS-CoV-2. Samples were obtained from the ongoing ImmuneRACE study (first 160 participants) and from over 1,000 subjects provided by 6 global collaborators. The sample metadata nearly always contained a de-identified subject ID, COVID-19 status, age in years and sex. Where available, HLA class I and class II types were obtained from metadata supplied by the sample provider rather than from assay-based typing. Beyond this particular receptor, the publication reports: The amount of clinical and demographic metadata varied by source and participant and was provided uncurated.

The immunoSEQ Assay, a bias-controlled multiplex PCR, was used to amplify TCRbeta CDR3 regions from genomic DNA. In the original analysis: Within the assay, amplification of reference gene primers was used to estimate how many nucleated cells each sample contained. To quantify the absolute abundance of each unique TCRbeta CDR3 rearrangement, sequence reads were collapsed and filtered. For each sample, productive Simpson clonality was calculated by taking the square root of Simpson's diversity index across productive rearrangements. The table was pulled from immuneACCESS by TCRdb, which kept in-frame rearrangements only. Such tables lose some clones; where checked, under half of the loss comes from unresolved V genes, and the rest has no known cause. V, J and clone size derive from that table, while D and trimming were established from the DNA sequence. The sample table records about 98,000 clones; around 90% of these occur just once. The leading ten clones occupy approximately 2% of the sample.

This sequence uses TRBV14 and TRBJ2-7; TRBD1 is a weak D gene call, 5 bases matching. The sample consisted of peripheral blood. The TCR comes from a woman between 50 and 59 years old with COVID-19, enrolled during active disease. The sequenced DNA is TGTGCCAGCAGTTCAGGGTACGAGCAGTACTTC. Translated, this gives CASSSGYEQYF.